The sequence of this TCR beta chain was determined in a study of blood T cell repertoires in COVID-19. Study context: Samples of COVID-19 (acute and convalescent) were obtained from the United States, Italy and Spain.

Generated by immunoSEQ multiplex PCR, the TCRdb table keeps only in-frame clones and is missing some. The table includes over 200,000 clones, roughly 80% detected once. The CDR3 extends over 19 amino acids. The receptor's source is a woman between 40 and 50 years old with active or convalescent COVID-19. The V and J genes are TRBV21-1 and TRBJ1-1; TRBD1, the table's D call, was not compared with the DNA. TRBV21-1 is given as a pseudogene. Sequenced sample: peripheral blood. The DNA for the CDR3 is TGTGCCAGCAGCAATTCCGACAGGGCTTTTGGGTTCATGAACACTGAAGCTTTCTTT. Translation: CASSNSDRAFGFMNTEAFF.